One sample yielded the 5 T cell receptor beta chains listed below, sequenced in a study of blood T cell repertoires in COVID-19. Measured with immunoSEQ multiplex PCR; TCRdb has only the in-frame clones, and not every one. This table has under 300,000 clones, less than 90% appearing once. The sample taken for sequencing was peripheral blood. These TCRs come from a woman aged 70-85 years with COVID-19, enrolled during active disease.

The chain joins TRBV4-1 to TRBJ2-7; 9 bases are shared with TRBD1. The CDR3 covers 15 residues. Germline CDR1 reads MGHRA; CDR2 reads YSYEKL. The J segment lost 3 bases and the V segment lost 4 bases, leaving 7 bases of the junction unmatched. This CDR3 reads CASSPGQGPFYEQYF. The CDR3 DNA is TGCGCCAGCAGCCCGGGACAGGGTCCTTTCTACGAGCAGTACTTC.

The count of this clone is one. The V and J genes are TRBV4-3 and TRBJ1-1; possibly TRBD1 for D (5 bases). There are 13 residues in the CDR3. Per the germline V gene, CDR1 is LGHNA and CDR2 is YSLEER. Trimming took 1 base from V and 8 from J, leaving 11 bases between them. This CDR3 is CASSQGGGREAFF. The CDR3 DNA follows: TGCGCCAGCAGCCAAGGGGGCGGCCGGGAAGCTTTCTTT.

The chain links TRBV5-8 to TRBJ1-2; TRBD1 agrees at 7 bases. In germline, CDR1 is SGHTS, CDR2 YDEGEE. CDR3 length: 13 amino acids. V lost 4 bases, J lost 6 bases, and 6 bases stayed unmatched. CDR3 protein: CASSRDRAHGYTF. The CDR3 DNA follows: TGTGCCAGCAGCCGTGACAGGGCCCATGGCTACACCTTC.

Regarding this clone: The same CDR3 can be traced to other DNA sequences in this sample. The chain uses TRBV6-5 and TRBJ1-1; D is unclear. Between the trimmed V and J ends, which lost 0 bases and 5 bases, there was a span of 7 bases. Germline CDR1 is MNHEY and CDR2 is SVGAGI. The CDR3 sequence is 13 residues long. The CDR3 DNA reads TGTGCCAGCAGTTACTCGACGGGAACTGAAGCTTTCTTT. Protein: CASSYSTGTEAFF.

This sequence joins TRBV9 and TRBJ2-5; 10 positions match TRBD2. The J segment lost 2 bases and the V segment lost 3 bases, leaving 4 bases of the junction unmatched. The CDR3 loop spans 15 amino acids. Germline V CDR1 and CDR2: SGDLS, YYNGEE. CDR3 loop: CASSAEAGGQETQYF. CDR3 DNA sequence: TGTGCCAGCAGCGCCGAAGCGGGGGGGCAAGAGACCCAGTACTTC.